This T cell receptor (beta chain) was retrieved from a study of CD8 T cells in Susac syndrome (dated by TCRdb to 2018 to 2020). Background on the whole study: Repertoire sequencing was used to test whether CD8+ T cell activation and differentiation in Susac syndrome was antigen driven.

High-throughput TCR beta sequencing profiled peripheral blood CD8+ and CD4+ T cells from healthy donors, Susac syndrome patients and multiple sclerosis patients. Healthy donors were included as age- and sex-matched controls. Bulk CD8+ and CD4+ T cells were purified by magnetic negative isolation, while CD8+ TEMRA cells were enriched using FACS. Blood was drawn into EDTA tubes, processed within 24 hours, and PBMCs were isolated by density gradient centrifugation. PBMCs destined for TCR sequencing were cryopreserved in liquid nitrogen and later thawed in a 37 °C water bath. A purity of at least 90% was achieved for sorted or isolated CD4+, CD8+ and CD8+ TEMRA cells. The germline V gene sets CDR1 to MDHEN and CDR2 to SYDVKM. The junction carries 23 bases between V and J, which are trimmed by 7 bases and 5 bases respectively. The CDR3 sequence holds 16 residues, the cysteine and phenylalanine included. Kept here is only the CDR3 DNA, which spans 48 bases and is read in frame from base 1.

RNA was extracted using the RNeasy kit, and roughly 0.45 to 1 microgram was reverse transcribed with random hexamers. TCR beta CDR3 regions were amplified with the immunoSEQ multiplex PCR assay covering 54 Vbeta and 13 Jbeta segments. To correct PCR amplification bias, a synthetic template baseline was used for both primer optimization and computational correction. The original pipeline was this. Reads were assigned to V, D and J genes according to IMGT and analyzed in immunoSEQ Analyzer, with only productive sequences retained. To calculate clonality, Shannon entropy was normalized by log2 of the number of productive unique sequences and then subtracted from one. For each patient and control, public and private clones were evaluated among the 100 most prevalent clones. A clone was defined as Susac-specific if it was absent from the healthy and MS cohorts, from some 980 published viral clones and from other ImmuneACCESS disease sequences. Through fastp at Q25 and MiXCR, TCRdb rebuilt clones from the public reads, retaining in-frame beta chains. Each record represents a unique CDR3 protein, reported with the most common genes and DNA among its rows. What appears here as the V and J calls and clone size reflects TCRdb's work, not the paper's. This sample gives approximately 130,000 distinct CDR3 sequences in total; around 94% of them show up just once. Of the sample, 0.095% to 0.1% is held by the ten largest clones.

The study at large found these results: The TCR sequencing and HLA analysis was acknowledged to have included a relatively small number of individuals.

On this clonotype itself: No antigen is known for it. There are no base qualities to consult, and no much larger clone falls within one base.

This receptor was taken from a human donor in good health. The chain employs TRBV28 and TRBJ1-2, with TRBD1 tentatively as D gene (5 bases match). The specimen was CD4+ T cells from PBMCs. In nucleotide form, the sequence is TGTGCCAGCACCTCCAGTAGGGGACTACAGCCTTATGGCTACACCTTC. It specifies CASTSSRGLQPYGYTF.